This is a list of T cell receptor beta chains from one sample in a study of blood T cell repertoires in COVID-19. The method was immunoSEQ multiplex PCR; TCRdb's version includes in-frame clones alone and lacks a portion of them. The sample consists of 200,000 to 300,000 clones, approximately 82% of them appearing once. The sequenced sample consisted of peripheral blood. All receptors derive from a middle-aged man who had recovered from COVID-19. The conserved cysteine and the conserved F or W are not part of the CDR3 here. D genes are given only for firm matches.

D: .; J: TRBJ1-1; V: TRBV18; CDR3: ASSPNTGFGTEAF
D: .; J: TRBJ1-2; V: TRBV5-1; CDR3: ASSRGGRTNYGYT
D: .; J: TRBJ1-5; V: TRBV4-3; CDR3: ASSPSVAVWDSNQPQH
D: .; J: TRBJ1-5; V: TRBV7-2; CDR3: ASSFVGGNNQPQH
D: .; J: TRBJ1-5; V: TRBV7-2; CDR3: ASSTIPGSQPQH
D: .; J: TRBJ1-2; V: TRBV5-6; CDR3: ASSSRSLNYGYT
D: TRBD1; J: TRBJ1-4; V: TRBV5-4; CDR3: ASSPDIGGQGNEKLF
D: .; J: TRBJ2-7; V: TRBV5-1; CDR3: ASSLGQGIIPYEQY
D: .; J: TRBJ2-2; V: TRBV18; CDR3: ASSPTQGNTGELF
D: .; J: TRBJ1-1; V: TRBV15; CDR3: ATTKGGSGNTEAF
D: TRBD1; J: TRBJ2-5; V: TRBV2; CDR3: ASSKQGSFGTQY
D: .; J: TRBJ2-3; V: TRBV6-5; CDR3: ATAFSSGADTQY
D: .; J: TRBJ1-4; V: TRBV12-5; CDR3: ASGLVKSQAAFATNEKLF
D: .; J: TRBJ1-2; V: TRBV5-6; CDR3: ASSLGGGVNYGYT
D: TRBD1; J: TRBJ1-2; V: TRBV7-9; CDR3: ASSVGTGGRYGYT
D: .; J: TRBJ1-1; V: TRBV11-2; CDR3: ASSLIWSGATEAF
D: .; J: TRBJ2-7; V: TRBV4-1; CDR3: ASSQVGVSSYEQY
D: .; J: TRBJ2-1; V: TRBV21-1; CDR3: ASGTYYNEQF
D: .; J: TRBJ2-3; V: TRBV14; CDR3: ASSQDFAGSRY
D: TRBD2; J: TRBJ2-1; V: TRBV6-2/TRBV6-3; CDR3: ASSYGVDPSGASWDEQF
D: TRBD1; J: TRBJ1-4; V: TRBV30; CDR3: AWSITGTANEKLF
D: TRBD1; J: TRBJ1-2; V: TRBV5-1; CDR3: ASSLAAGGNYGYT
D: .; J: TRBJ1-1; V: TRBV3-1/TRBV3-2; CDR3: ASSPGWQETEAF
D: .; J: TRBJ2-7; V: TRBV3-1/TRBV3-2; CDR3: ASSHMYEQY
D: .; J: TRBJ2-1; V: TRBV10-3; CDR3: AISEGLRNEQF
D: TRBD1; J: TRBJ1-2; V: TRBV28; CDR3: ASRRDRVDYGYT
D: TRBD1; J: TRBJ1-2; V: TRBV19; CDR3: ASRLTGGYGYT
D: .; J: TRBJ2-2; V: TRBV21-1; CDR3: ASSKLRAGGFGELF
D: TRBD2; J: TRBJ2-3; V: TRBV10-3; CDR3: AITPGTSGSTDTQY
D: .; J: TRBJ2-2; V: TRBV19; CDR3: ASSIHRTRSGVYANTGELF
D: TRBD1; J: TRBJ1-1; V: TRBV18; CDR3: ASSPQTGGTEAF
D: TRBD1; J: TRBJ2-7; V: TRBV11-2; CDR3: ASSASAGGSYEQY
D: .; J: TRBJ2-1; V: TRBV27; CDR3: ASSTSSSYNEQF
D: .; J: TRBJ2-3; V: TRBV7-2; CDR3: ASSLQGGGRTDTQY
D: .; J: TRBJ1-5; V: TRBV7-9; CDR3: ASSLYQGQPQH
D: TRBD1; J: TRBJ2-1; V: TRBV7-9; CDR3: ASSRPRLTGGSYNEQF
D: .; J: TRBJ1-3; V: TRBV23-1; CDR3: ASRPWGGLGGNTIY
D: .; J: TRBJ1-2; V: TRBV18; CDR3: ASSPSDSRGYT
D: .; J: TRBJ2-1; V: TRBV7-2; CDR3: ASSLVYEQF
D: TRBD2; J: TRBJ2-1; V: TRBV19; CDR3: ASSIVVGTSGAQGSYNEQF
D: TRBD1; J: TRBJ2-2; V: TRBV5-1; CDR3: ASSGGQGGTGELF
D: .; J: TRBJ1-2; V: TRBV29-1; CDR3: SVGRRELLGGYT
D: TRBD2; J: TRBJ2-3; V: TRBV2; CDR3: ASSARGRASDTQY
D: .; J: TRBJ1-1; V: TRBV9; CDR3: ASSVGDWNTEAF
D: .; J: TRBJ2-2; V: TRBV6-2/TRBV6-3; CDR3: ASSYLPGNTGELF
D: .; J: TRBJ1-1; V: TRBV6-4; CDR3: ASGYRELNTEAF
D: TRBD1; J: TRBJ2-3; V: TRBV4-3; CDR3: ASSRNYRGQLTDTQY
D: TRBD1; J: TRBJ2-5; V: TRBV10-3; CDR3: AISGQGDVTQY
D: .; J: TRBJ1-1; V: TRBV5-1; CDR3: ASSPQNSMNTEAF